The 30 T cell receptor beta chains listed next were all sequenced from one sample in a study of CD8 T cells in Susac syndrome (dated by TCRdb to the late 2010s). The library was built by means of the immunoSEQ multiplex PCR assay. RNA was extracted using the RNeasy kit, and roughly 0.45 to 1 microgram was reverse transcribed with random hexamers. TCRdb trimmed the raw reads at Q25, called clones with MiXCR and kept productive beta chains. Each entry merges the rows of one CDR3 protein and shows their most common DNA and genes. The sample table lists about 300,000 distinct CDR3 sequences, approximately 85% of them with a count of one. The biggest ten clones account for approximately 0.2% of the sample. Sequencing was carried out using CD8+ T cells from PBMCs. The receptors were sampled from a human donor with multiple sclerosis.

V usage is TRBV7-9 and J usage is TRBJ1-1; D possibly corresponds to TRBD1 (5 bases). Germline V gives CDR1 SEHNR, CDR2 FQNEAQ (reference sequence). The V gene lost 5 bases and the J gene lost 7 bases, with 14 bases spanning the gap. This CDR3 comprises 13 residues. This chain's CDR3 is CASSPPGTDEAFF. The CDR3 DNA follows: TGTGCCAGCAGCCCCCCTGGGACGGATGAAGCTTTCTTT.

The chain uses TRBV16 and TRBJ2-3; 11 nucleotides line up with TRBD2. The length of the CDR3 is 16 residues. V gave up 2 bases and J gave up 2 bases; unmatched junction bases: 3. Per the germline V gene, CDR1 is KGHSY and CDR2 is FQNENV. This CDR3 reads CASSQRLAGNTDTQYF. The DNA for the CDR3 is TGTGCCAGCAGCCAAAGACTAGCGGGAAACACAGATACGCAGTATTTT.

The chain has TRBV28 and TRBJ2-3, with 8 nucleotides matching TRBD2. With 3 bases clipped from V and 1 base from J, the junction kept 3 bases outside the gene matches. CDR3 length: 15 amino acids. Germline lookup yields CDR1 MDHEN and CDR2 SYDVKM. CDR3 coding DNA: TGTGCCAGCAGTTTTAGCGGGAAGGGCACAGATACGCAGTATTTT. This translates into CASSFSGKGTDTQYF. The variable domain in full, completed from reference TRBV28 and TRBJ2-3, reads DVKVTQSSRYLVKRTGEKVFLECVQDMDHENMFWYRQDPGLGLRLIYFSYDVKMKEKGDIPEGYSVSREKKERFSLILESASTNQTSMYLCASSFSGKGTDTQYFGPGTRLTVL.

V usage is TRBV24-1 and J usage is TRBJ2-3; TRBD1 aligns across 7 bases. J lost 0 bases, V lost 6 bases, and 8 bases had no gene match. The CDR3 consists of 16 residues. Germline CDR1 reads KGHDR; CDR2 reads SFDVKD. CDR3 protein: CATSTGESPSTDTQYF. For the CDR3, the DNA is TGTGCCACCAGTACAGGGGAGAGTCCAAGCACAGATACGCAGTATTTT.

The gene calls are TRBV28 and TRBJ2-7; 13 bases agree with TRBD2. Per germline, CDR1 MDHEN and CDR2 SYDVKM. The ends lost 5 bases at V and 7 bases at J; junction bases unmatched: 8. The CDR3 covers 15 residues. The CDR3 nucleotides read TGTGCCAGCAGTCCCGGACTAGCGGGAGAGGGGGAGCAGTACTTC. Amino acid sequence: CASSPGLAGEGEQYF. The whole variable domain, remainder taken from reference TRBV28 and TRBJ2-7, is DVKVTQSSRYLVKRTGEKVFLECVQDMDHENMFWYRQDPGLGLRLIYFSYDVKMKEKGDIPEGYSVSREKKERFSLILESASTNQTSMYLCASSPGLAGEGEQYFGPGTRLTVT.

This clonotype was seen a single time. This chain links TRBV7-6 with TRBJ2-7; possibly TRBD1 or TRBD2 for D (5 bases each). Trimming left V 6 bases short and J 6 bases short, with 15 bases between. CDR3 length: 13 residues. Germline CDR1 reads SGHVS; CDR2 reads FNYEAQ. CDR3 bases: TGTGCCAGCAGTCCCGGGACCTTGGGCGAGCAGTACTTC. Translating gives CASSPGTLGEQYF.

The V gene is TRBV19, the J gene TRBJ1-5; D unresolved. The V gene lost 6 bases and the J gene lost 2 bases, with 20 bases spanning the gap. The CDR3 is made up of 17 amino acids. Looked up from germline, CDR1 is LNHDA and CDR2 is SQIVND (reference sequence). The CDR3: CASSYYSGPVGNQPQHF. CDR3 nucleotide sequence: TGTGCCAGTAGCTACTACAGCGGACCGGTGGGCAATCAGCCCCAGCATTTT.

The chain carries TRBV24-1 and TRBJ2-5; a weak D match, TRBD1 (6 bases). The germline V gene has CDR1 KGHDR and CDR2 SFDVKD. This CDR3 has 12 residues. V lost 5 bases, J lost 7 bases, and 10 bases lay in between. The CDR3 region is CATSVGARTQYF. In nucleotides, the CDR3 is TGTGCCACCAGTGTGGGGGCACGGACCCAGTACTTC.

The chain links TRBV6-2 or TRBV6-3 to TRBJ2-5; 8 nucleotides match TRBD1. Germline values: CDR1 MNHEY, CDR2 SVGEGT. Unmatched junction bases numbered 7, after V lost 5 bases and J lost 2 bases. This CDR3 has 15 residues. The CDR3 nucleotides read TGTGCCAGCAGTCCTCAAACAGGGGGTCAAGAGACCCAGTACTTC. This encodes CASSPQTGGQETQYF.

The chain combines TRBV21-1 with TRBJ2-6; TRBD2 was called by the table and not checked on the DNA. TRBV21-1 is annotated as a pseudogene. CDR3 length: 22 amino acids. This CDR3 is CASSKELAGGLTRTSGANVLTF. The CDR3 DNA is TGTGCCAGCAGCAAAGAGCTAGCGGGAGGGCTCACTAGGACCAGTGGGGCCAACGTCCTGACTTTC.

The chain recombines TRBV28 with TRBJ2-7; the D gene could be TRBD1 or TRBD2 (6 bases each). The V gene lost 3 bases and the J gene lost 4 bases, with 19 bases spanning the gap. This CDR3 is 16 amino acids long. The germline gives CDR1 MDHEN, CDR2 SYDVKM. CDR3 DNA sequence: TGTGCCAGCAGTTTGCCAGGGGCTTCGGGAGTTTACGAGCAGTACTTC. This codes for CASSLPGASGVYEQYF.

This clonotype was recorded at least ten times. The chain employs TRBV27 and TRBJ2-7, with 12 nucleotides matching TRBD2. The CDR3 contains 15 residues. Unmatched junction bases numbered 7, after V lost 5 bases and J lost 5 bases. CDR1 and CDR2 from the germline V gene are MNHEY and SMNVEV (reference sequence). The CDR3 DNA reads as TGTGCCAGCAGTCCACGACTAGCGGGAGTCGACGAGCAGTACTTC. Translating gives CASSPRLAGVDEQYF.

The chain is built from TRBV7-2 and TRBJ2-2; TRBD2 aligns across 14 bases. Looked up from germline, CDR1 is SGHTA and CDR2 is FQGNSA. CDR3 length: 16 amino acids. Germline trimming cut 8 bases from V and 5 bases from J; bases unmatched to any gene: 7. CDR3 protein: CASGGLAGGGTGELFF. The CDR3 DNA reads as TGTGCCAGCGGAGGACTAGCGGGAGGTGGAACCGGGGAGCTGTTTTTT.

This chain connects TRBV28 to TRBJ2-7; 9 positions agree with TRBD2. CDR1 is MDHEN, CDR2 SYDVKM, per germline. The CDR3 is made up of 16 amino acids. The V gene end was trimmed by 4 bases and the J gene end by 6 bases; junction bases not matched to a gene: 13. In DNA, the CDR3 is TGTGCCAGCAGTTGGGGGACTAGCTCGGGGGAGGGCGAGCAGTACTTC. Protein sequence: CASSWGTSSGEGEQYF.

This clonotype turned up a few times. V and J are TRBV5-6 and TRBJ2-7; perhaps TRBD1 as D (5 bases). From germline, CDR1 is SGHDT and CDR2 YYEEEE. The V end was cut by 0 bases, the J end by 0 bases, with 7 bases between. This CDR3 has 14 residues. CDR3 bases: TGTGCCAGCAGCTTGGGACAGATCTCCTACGAGCAGTACTTC. Protein: CASSLGQISYEQYF.

The chain uses TRBV7-9 and TRBJ2-2; 7 nucleotides match TRBD2. The germline V gene has CDR1 SEHNR and CDR2 FQNEAQ (reference sequence). The CDR3 is 17 residues long. V lost 2 bases to trimming and J lost 3 bases; unmatched junction nucleotides: 9. CDR3 nucleotides: TGTGCCAGCAGCTTAACAACTAGCGAGGTGGACACCGGGGAGCTGTTTTTT. Translation gives CASSLTTSEVDTGELFF.

This clonotype has more than one count but fewer than ten. The chain combines TRBV27 with TRBJ1-2, with 8 bases matching TRBD1. The V and J ends lost 5 bases and 2 bases, in that order; junction bases with no gene match: 4. The CDR3 is 14 residues long. Looked up from germline, CDR1 is MNHEY and CDR2 is SMNVEV (reference sequence). CDR3 sequence (DNA): TGTGCCAGCAGTCTTCAGGGGGCGAACTATGGCTACACCTTC. Protein: CASSLQGANYGYTF.

This clonotype appeared a single time. This sequence joins TRBV30 and TRBJ1-2, with no clear D. Germline V lookup: CDR1 GTSNPN, CDR2 SVGIG (reference sequence). This CDR3 is 15 amino acids long. Trimming pared 1 base from V and 5 bases from J, leaving 17 bases between. In DNA form, the CDR3 reads TGTGCCTGGAGTGACTCCCTCGACGGACGATATGGCTACACCTTC. It specifies CAWSDSLDGRYGYTF.

V and J are TRBV7-9 and TRBJ2-1, with D perhaps matching TRBD2 (5 bases). The CDR3 sequence is 14 residues long. Per the germline V gene, CDR1 is SEHNR and CDR2 is FQNEAQ (reference sequence). The V end lost 3 bases, the J end lost 10 bases, and 16 bases lay between the germline ends. CDR3: CASSLPPRAGEQFF. The CDR3 DNA is TGTGCCAGCAGCTTGCCCCCGAGGGCCGGGGAGCAGTTCTTC. Together with reference TRBV7-9 and TRBJ2-1, the CDR3 gives the full variable domain: DTGVSQNPRHKITKRGQNVTFRCDPISEHNRLYWYRQTLGQGPEFLTYFQNEAQLEKSRLLSDRFSAERPKGSFSTLEIQRTEQGDSAMYLCASSLPPRAGEQFFGPGTRLTVL.

The V and J genes are TRBV27 and TRBJ2-7; 9 nucleotides agree with TRBD1. The CDR3 is 16 residues long. J gave up 1 base and V 6 bases, and 10 bases lay outside the gene matches. CDR1 and CDR2 (germline): MNHEY, SMNVEV (reference sequence). CDR3 in amino acids: CASRQLPGQGSYEQYF. The DNA for the CDR3 is TGTGCCAGCAGACAGCTGCCGGGACAGGGTTCCTACGAGCAGTACTTC.

This chain joins TRBV7-9 and TRBJ1-2, with D unclear. With 0 bases removed from V and 5 bases from J, the gap between germline ends came to 13 bases. Germline-derived CDR1 and CDR2 are SEHNR and FQNEAQ (reference sequence). The CDR3 loop spans 15 amino acids. CDR3 DNA sequence: TGTGCCAGCAGCTTAGCAGACCTGGGTCAGTATGGCTACACCTTC. The encoded protein is CASSLADLGQYGYTF. The variable domain in full, completed from reference TRBV7-9 and TRBJ1-2, reads DTGVSQNPRHKITKRGQNVTFRCDPISEHNRLYWYRQTLGQGPEFLTYFQNEAQLEKSRLLSDRFSAERPKGSFSTLEIQRTEQGDSAMYLCASSLADLGQYGYTFGSGTRLTVV.

Only a few counts were recorded for this clonotype. This chain joins TRBV28 and TRBJ1-2; D ambiguous. Germline V gene lookup returns CDR1 MDHEN and CDR2 SYDVKM. V lost 1 base, J lost 4 bases, and 10 bases lay in between. This CDR3 has 14 residues. CDR3 region: CASSLYPGTYGYTF. As DNA, the CDR3 is TGTGCCAGCAGTTTATACCCGGGTACCTATGGCTACACCTTC.

The chain has TRBV4-3 and TRBJ2-7; 9 bases map to TRBD1. The V segment lost 0 bases and the J segment 4 bases; nucleotides outside the gene matches: 7. The CDR3 runs to 16 residues. Germline CDR1 reads LGHNA; CDR2 reads YSLEER. The CDR3 protein is CASSQDALGTGYEQYF. In DNA form, the CDR3 reads TGCGCCAGCAGCCAAGATGCCCTCGGGACAGGGTACGAGCAGTACTTC.

This chain connects TRBV27 to TRBJ2-7; D gene uncertain. V shed 2 bases and J shed 0 bases, with 8 bases lying between them. CDR1 is MNHEY and CDR2 is SMNVEV in the germline V gene (reference sequence). The length of the CDR3 is 14 residues. The CDR3, as DNA: TGTGCCAGCAGTTTAGGGTCTAGCTCCTACGAGCAGTACTTC. Protein: CASSLGSSSYEQYF.

J is TRBJ2-5 and V is TRBV4-3; 7 bases are shared with TRBD1. The V gene's germline CDR1 is LGHNA and CDR2 YSLEER. CDR3 size: 15 residues. V was clipped by 1 base and J by 5 bases; unmatched bases: 7. The CDR3: CASSQATGFWETQYF. CDR3 DNA: TGCGCCAGCAGCCAAGCGACAGGGTTTTGGGAGACCCAGTACTTC.

This chain links TRBV5-6 with TRBJ2-3; 10 bases map to TRBD1. CDR3 length equals 15 residues. The trim removed 4 bases at V and 3 bases at J, leaving 5 bases unmatched. Germline-derived CDR1 and CDR2 are SGHDT and YYEEEE. DNA for the CDR3: TGTGCCAGCAGCGCTGGGACAGGGGAAACAGATACGCAGTATTTT. This gives the protein CASSAGTGETDTQYF. Complete variable domain (other parts from reference TRBV5-6 and TRBJ2-3): DAGVTQSPTHLIKTRGQQVTLRCSPKSGHDTVSWYQQALGQGPQFIFQYYEEEERQRGNFPDRFSGHQFPNYSSELNVNALLLGDSALYLCASSAGTGETDTQYFGPGTRLTVL.

The V call is TRBV28, the J call TRBJ2-1; 11 bases match TRBD2. Germline assignment: CDR1 MDHEN and CDR2 SYDVKM. The V and J ends lost 2 bases and 6 bases, in that order; junction bases with no gene match: 3. CDR3 length: 15 residues. CDR3 in DNA: TGTGCCAGCAGTTTAGAACTAGCGGGAGCCAATGAGCAGTTCTTC. Protein: CASSLELAGANEQFF.

The gene calls are TRBV6-1 and TRBJ1-3; D remains unclear. CDR3 length equals 14 residues. The ends were cut back, 5 bases at V and 2 bases at J, with 10 bases in the middle. Germline V lookup: CDR1 MNHNS, CDR2 SASEGT. CDR3 loop: CASSPSEAGNTIYF. CDR3 DNA sequence: TGTGCCAGCAGTCCCAGTGAGGCTGGAAACACCATATATTTT.

The chain couples TRBV11-2 to TRBJ2-3, with D unclear. V dropped 1 base and J dropped 6 bases, with 8 bases sitting between them. Germline CDR1 reads SGHAT; CDR2 reads FQNNGV. The CDR3 spans 13 residues. The CDR3, as DNA: TGTGCCAGCAGCTTAGGGCCCCACGATACGCAGTATTTT. Protein product: CASSLGPHDTQYF.

The V and J genes are TRBV12-3 or TRBV12-4 and TRBJ2-7; no clear D. V gave up 5 bases and J gave up 3 bases, with 2 bases separating them. This CDR3 comprises 10 residues. The CDR3 is CASSNYEQYF. CDR3 in DNA: TGTGCCAGCAGTAACTACGAGCAGTACTTC.